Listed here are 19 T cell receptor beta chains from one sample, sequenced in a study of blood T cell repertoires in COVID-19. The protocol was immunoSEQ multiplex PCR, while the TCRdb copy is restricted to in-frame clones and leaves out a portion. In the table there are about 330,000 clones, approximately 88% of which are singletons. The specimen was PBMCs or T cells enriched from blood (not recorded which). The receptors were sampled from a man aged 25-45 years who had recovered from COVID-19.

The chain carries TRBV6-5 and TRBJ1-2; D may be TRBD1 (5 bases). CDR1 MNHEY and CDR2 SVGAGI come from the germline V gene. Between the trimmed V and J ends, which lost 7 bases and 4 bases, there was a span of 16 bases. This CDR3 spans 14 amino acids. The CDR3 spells CASTRQPPGYGYTF. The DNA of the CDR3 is TGTGCCAGCACTAGACAGCCTCCTGGCTATGGCTACACCTTC.

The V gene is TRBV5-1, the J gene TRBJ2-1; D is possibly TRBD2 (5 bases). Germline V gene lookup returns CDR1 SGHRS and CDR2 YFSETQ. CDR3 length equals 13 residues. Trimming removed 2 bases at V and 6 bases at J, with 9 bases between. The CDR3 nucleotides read TGCGCCAGCAGCTTTGGGCTAGCCAATGAGCAGTTCTTC. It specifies CASSFGLANEQFF.

The CDR3 loop is CASSLARGQNSPLHF. In nucleotides, the CDR3 is TGTGCCAGCAGCTTAGCGAGGGGGCAGAATTCACCCCTCCACTTT. This chain uses TRBV7-6 with TRBJ1-6, with 7 bases aligning to TRBD1. The length of the CDR3 is 15 residues. CDR1 SGHVS and CDR2 FNYEAQ come from the germline V gene. V trimming: 0 bases; J trimming: 7 bases; junction bases outside the gene matches: 3.

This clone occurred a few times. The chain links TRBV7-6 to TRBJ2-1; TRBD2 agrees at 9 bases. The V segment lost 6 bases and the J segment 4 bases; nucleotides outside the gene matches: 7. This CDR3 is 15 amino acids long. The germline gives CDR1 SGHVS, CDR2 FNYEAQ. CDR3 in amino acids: CASRGTSGPYNEQFF. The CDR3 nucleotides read TGTGCCAGCAGGGGAACTAGCGGGCCTTACAATGAGCAGTTCTTC.

The CDR3 coding sequence is TGTGCCAGCAGCCGACCGGGGGTTCGTCGCGAGCAGTACTTC. It translates to CASSRPGVRREQYF. J is TRBJ2-7 and V is TRBV28; a weak D match, TRBD2 (6 bases). This CDR3 is built from 14 residues. V was cut by 6 bases and J by 6 bases, with 18 bases left in between. Per the germline V gene, CDR1 is MDHEN and CDR2 is SYDVKM.

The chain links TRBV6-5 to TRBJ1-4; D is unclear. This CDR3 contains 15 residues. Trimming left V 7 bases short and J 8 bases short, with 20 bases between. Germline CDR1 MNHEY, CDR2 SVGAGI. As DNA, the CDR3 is TGTGCCAGCAACATCTTACGGGGTTCTCAGGAAAAACTGTTTTTT. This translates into CASNILRGSQEKLFF.

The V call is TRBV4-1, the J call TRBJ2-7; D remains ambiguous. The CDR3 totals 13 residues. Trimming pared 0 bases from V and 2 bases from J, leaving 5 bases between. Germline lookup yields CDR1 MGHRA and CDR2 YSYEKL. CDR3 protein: CASSQDKTYEQYF. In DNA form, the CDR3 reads TGCGCCAGCAGCCAAGATAAAACCTACGAGCAGTACTTC.

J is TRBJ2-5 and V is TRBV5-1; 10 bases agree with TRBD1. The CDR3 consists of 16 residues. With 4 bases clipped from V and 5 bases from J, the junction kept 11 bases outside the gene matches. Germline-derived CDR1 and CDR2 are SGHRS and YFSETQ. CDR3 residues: CASSDVGTGVAETQYF. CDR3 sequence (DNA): TGCGCCAGCAGCGACGTCGGGACAGGGGTAGCGGAGACCCAGTACTTC.

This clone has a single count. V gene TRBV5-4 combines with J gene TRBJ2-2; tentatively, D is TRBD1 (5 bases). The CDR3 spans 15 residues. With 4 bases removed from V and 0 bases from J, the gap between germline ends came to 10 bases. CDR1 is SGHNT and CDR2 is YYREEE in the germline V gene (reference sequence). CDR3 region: CASSRRQTNTGELFF. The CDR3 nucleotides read TGTGCCAGCAGCCGTAGACAGACGAACACCGGGGAGCTGTTTTTT.

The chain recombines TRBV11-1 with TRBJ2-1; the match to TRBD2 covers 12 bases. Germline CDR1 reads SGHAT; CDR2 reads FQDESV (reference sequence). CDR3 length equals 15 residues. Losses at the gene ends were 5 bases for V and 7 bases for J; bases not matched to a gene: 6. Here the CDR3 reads CASSPGLAGLNEQFF. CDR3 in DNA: TGTGCCAGCAGCCCCGGACTAGCGGGGTTGAATGAGCAGTTCTTC.

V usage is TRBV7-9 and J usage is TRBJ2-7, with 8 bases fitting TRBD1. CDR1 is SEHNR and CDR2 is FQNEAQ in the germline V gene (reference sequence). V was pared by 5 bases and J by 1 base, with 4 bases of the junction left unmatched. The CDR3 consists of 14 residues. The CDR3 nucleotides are TGTGCCAGCAGCCTCCGGGACAGGTCCTACGAGCAGTACTTC. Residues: CASSLRDRSYEQYF.

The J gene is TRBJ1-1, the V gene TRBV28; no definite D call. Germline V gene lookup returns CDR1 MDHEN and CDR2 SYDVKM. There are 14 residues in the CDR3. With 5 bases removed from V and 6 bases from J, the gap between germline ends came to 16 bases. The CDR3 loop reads CASSAATPRAEAFF. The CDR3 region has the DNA TGTGCCAGCAGTGCCGCGACCCCGAGGGCTGAAGCTTTCTTT.

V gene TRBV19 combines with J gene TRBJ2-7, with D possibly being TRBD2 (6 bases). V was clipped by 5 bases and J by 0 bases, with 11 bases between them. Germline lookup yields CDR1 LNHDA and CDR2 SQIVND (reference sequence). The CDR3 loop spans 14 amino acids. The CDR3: CASSVGGRSYEQYF. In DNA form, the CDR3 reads TGTGCCAGTAGTGTGGGAGGTCGCTCCTACGAGCAGTACTTC.

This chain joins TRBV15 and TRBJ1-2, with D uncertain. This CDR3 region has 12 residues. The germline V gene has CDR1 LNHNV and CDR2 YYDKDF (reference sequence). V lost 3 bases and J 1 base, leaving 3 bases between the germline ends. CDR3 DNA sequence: TGTGCCACCAGCAGTATTAACTATGGCTACACCTTC. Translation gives CATSSINYGYTF.

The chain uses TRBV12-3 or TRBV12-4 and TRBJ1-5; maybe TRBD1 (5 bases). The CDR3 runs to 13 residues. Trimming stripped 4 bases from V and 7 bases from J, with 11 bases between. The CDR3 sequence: CASSSRGDQPQHF. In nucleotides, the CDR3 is TGTGCCAGCAGTTCCCGGGGGGACCAGCCCCAGCATTTT.

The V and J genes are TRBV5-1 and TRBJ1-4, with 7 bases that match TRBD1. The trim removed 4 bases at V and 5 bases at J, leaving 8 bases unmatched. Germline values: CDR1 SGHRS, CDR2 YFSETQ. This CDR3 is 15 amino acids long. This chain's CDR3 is CASSGQGQQNEKLFF. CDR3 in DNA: TGCGCCAGCAGCGGTCAGGGACAGCAGAATGAAAAACTGTTTTTT.

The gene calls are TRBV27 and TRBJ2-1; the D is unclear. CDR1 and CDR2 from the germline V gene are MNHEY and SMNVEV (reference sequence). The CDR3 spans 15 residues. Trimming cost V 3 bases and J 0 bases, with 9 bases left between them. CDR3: CASSLEISSYNEQFF. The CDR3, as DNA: TGTGCCAGCAGTTTGGAGATTAGCTCCTACAATGAGCAGTTCTTC.

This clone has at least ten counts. The DNA for the CDR3 is TGTGCCAGCACCCAGTCTCGAGGTATTAATTCACCCCTCCACTTT. The encoded protein is CASTQSRGINSPLHF. This sequence joins TRBV14 and TRBJ1-6; D not resolved. The CDR3 runs 15 residues. Germline V gives CDR1 SGHDN, CDR2 FVKESK. V dropped 7 bases and J dropped 6 bases, with 16 bases sitting between them.

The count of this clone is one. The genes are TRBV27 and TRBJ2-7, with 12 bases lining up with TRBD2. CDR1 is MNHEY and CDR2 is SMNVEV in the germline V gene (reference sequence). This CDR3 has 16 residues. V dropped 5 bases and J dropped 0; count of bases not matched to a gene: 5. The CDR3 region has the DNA TGTGCCAGCAGTCCTAGCGGGGGGGTACTCTCCTACGAGCAGTACTTC. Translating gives CASSPSGGVLSYEQYF.